Listed here are 30 T cell receptor beta chains from one sample, sequenced in a study of CD8+ T cells in alopecia areata. Reverse transcription of extracted RNA yielded cDNA, which provided the sequencing template. Assay used: immunoSEQ multiplex PCR; TCRdb lists only in-frame clones, some missing. The table shows around 130,000 clones, with roughly three fifths occurring only once. The source material was CD4+ T cells sorted from blood, sampled at week 0. Receptor source: a human donor with alopecia areata.

CDR3 protein: CASSSTTGRTEAFF. The CDR3 nucleotides read TGTGCCAGCAGCTCAACGACAGGGCGGACTGAAGCTTTCTTT. The chain is built from TRBV7-2 and TRBJ1-1; 7 bases line up with TRBD1. V gave up 4 bases and J gave up 5 bases; unmatched junction bases: 7. Germline V gene sequence: CDR1 SGHTA, CDR2 FQGNSA. This CDR3 has 14 residues.

Points on this clone: The sample carries other DNA sequences with the same CDR3. The J gene is TRBJ2-7, the V gene TRBV9; unclear D gene. The V end was cut by 1 base, the J end by 0 bases, with 8 bases between. There are 14 residues in the CDR3. The germline gives CDR1 SGDLS, CDR2 YYNGEE. The DNA of the CDR3 is TGTGCCAGCAGCGTAACCGGAAGCTCCTACGAGCAGTACTTC. It specifies CASSVTGSSYEQYF.

This clone was picked up one time. The chain uses TRBV28 and TRBJ2-5; D uncertain. V was pared by 5 bases and J by 0 bases, with 13 bases between. CDR1 MDHEN and CDR2 SYDVKM come from the germline V gene. The CDR3 loop spans 15 amino acids. CDR3 bases: TGTGCCAGCAGTCCCCGAAGGCCGTACCAAGAGACCCAGTACTTC. It encodes CASSPRRPYQETQYF. Combining the CDR3 with reference TRBV28 and TRBJ2-5 gives the whole variable domain DVKVTQSSRYLVKRTGEKVFLECVQDMDHENMFWYRQDPGLGLRLIYFSYDVKMKEKGDIPEGYSVSREKKERFSLILESASTNQTSMYLCASSPRRPYQETQYFGPGTRLLVL.

The DNA for the CDR3 is TGTGCCAGCAGTTTAGGACAGGGAAATCAGCCCCAGCATTTT. The encoded protein is CASSLGQGNQPQHF. The rearrangement joins TRBV27 to TRBJ1-5, with 8 bases that match TRBD1. This CDR3 region has 14 residues. Germline V CDR1 and CDR2: MNHEY, SMNVEV (reference sequence). With 2 bases clipped from V and 4 bases from J, the junction kept 1 base outside the gene matches.

The chain couples TRBV25-1 to TRBJ1-6; D is undetermined. The CDR3 runs to 15 residues. V dropped 4 bases and J dropped 9 bases, with 16 bases sitting between them. Germline values: CDR1 MGHDK, CDR2 SYGVNS. For the CDR3, the DNA is TGTGCCAGCAGTGGCCTACAGACCGGCAGTTCACCCCTCCACTTT. The encoded protein is CASSGLQTGSSPLHF.

The CDR3 sequence: CASSLEREQYF. The CDR3 nucleotides read TGCGCCAGCAGCTTGGAAAGGGAGCAGTACTTC. This sequence joins TRBV5-1 and TRBJ2-7; D unclear. The V and J ends lost 0 bases and 7 bases respectively, with 5 bases between them. The CDR3 extends over 11 amino acids. Germline V gene lookup returns CDR1 SGHRS and CDR2 YFSETQ. The full variable domain, with the rest looked up from reference TRBV5-1 and TRBJ2-7, is KAGVTQTPRYLIKTRGQQVTLSCSPISGHRSVSWYQQTPGQGLQFLFEYFSETQRNKGNFPGRFSGRQFSNSRSEMNVSTLELGDSALYLCASSLEREQYFGPGTRLTVT.

This clone has more than one count but fewer than ten. The J gene is TRBJ1-2, the V gene TRBV11-2; D is undetermined. The CDR3 runs 13 residues. V lost 4 bases, J lost 2 bases, and 8 bases lay in between. CDR1 is SGHAT and CDR2 is FQNNGV in the germline V gene. CDR3 loop: CASSSVSNYGYTF. CDR3 coding DNA: TGTGCCAGCAGCTCAGTCTCAAACTATGGCTACACCTTC.

There are a few counts of this clone. V and J are TRBV9 and TRBJ2-5; the match to TRBD2 covers 9 bases. Trimming at V came to 4 bases and at J to 3 bases, leaving 1 base not matched to a gene. The CDR3 loop spans 13 amino acids. The germline V gene encodes CDR1 SGDLS and CDR2 YYNGEE. CDR3 nucleotides: TGTGCCAGCAGCCTAGCGGGGAAAGAGACCCAGTACTTC. Residues: CASSLAGKETQYF.

CDR3 nucleotide sequence: TGTGCCAGCGGCCCGACAGGGAGGGGTGGCTACACCTTC. The encoded protein is CASGPTGRGGYTF. This chain uses TRBV7-2 with TRBJ1-2, with 7 nucleotides matching TRBD1. This CDR3 has 13 residues. Germline lookup yields CDR1 SGHTA and CDR2 FQGNSA. After removal of 8 bases from V and 7 bases from J, the junction contained 10 bases not matched to a gene.

This chain links TRBV5-4 with TRBJ1-4; 9 bases line up with TRBD1. The CDR3 spans 17 residues. Trimming removed 2 bases from V and 5 bases from J; junction bases left unmatched: 10. Germline V CDR1 and CDR2: SGHNT, YYREEE (reference sequence). CDR3: CASSFRTGGMENEKLFF. The CDR3 DNA sequence: TGTGCCAGCAGCTTTCGAACAGGGGGCATGGAAAATGAAAAACTGTTTTTT.

The chain is built from TRBV5-1 and TRBJ2-3; 14 bases match TRBD2. This CDR3 spans 14 amino acids. V lost 6 bases and J lost 5; bases outside the gene matches: 2. Per germline, CDR1 SGHRS and CDR2 YFSETQ. Here the CDR3 DNA reads TGCGCCAGCACGACTAGCGGGAGGGTAGATACGCAGTATTTT. This sequence encodes CASTTSGRVDTQYF.

This clone was counted only a few times. The chain couples TRBV2 to TRBJ2-1; D unresolved. V shed 1 base and J shed 8 bases, with 9 bases lying between them. Germline V gene data show CDR1 as SNHLY and CDR2 as FYNNEI. The CDR3 runs to 13 residues. The CDR3, as DNA: TGTGCCAGCAGTGAAGGACTTAACGATGAGCAGTTCTTC. Translation: CASSEGLNDEQFF.

V usage is TRBV2 and J usage is TRBJ1-2, with 7 bases fitting TRBD1. V dropped 8 bases and J dropped 3; count of bases not matched to a gene: 6. There are 13 residues in the CDR3. Germline assignment: CDR1 SNHLY and CDR2 FYNNEI. CDR3 region: CASRTGTDYGYTF. CDR3 DNA sequence: TGTGCCAGCCGCACGGGGACAGACTATGGCTACACCTTC.

The chain uses TRBV27 and TRBJ1-1, with 8 bases that match TRBD1. Germline V CDR1 and CDR2: MNHEY, SMNVEV (reference sequence). CDR3 length equals 18 residues. The V segment lost 5 bases and the J segment 0 bases; nucleotides outside the gene matches: 14. CDR3 protein: CASSPTHTWDRLNTEAFF. In nucleotides, the CDR3 is TGTGCCAGCAGTCCTACCCACACGTGGGACAGGCTGAACACTGAAGCTTTCTTT.

This clone was counted a single time. J is TRBJ2-1 and V is TRBV14, with D unresolved. Germline CDR1 is SGHDN and CDR2 is FVKESK. Trimming left V 3 bases short and J 7 bases short, with 13 bases between. CDR3 length: 14 amino acids. CDR3 bases: TGTGCCAGCAGCCACTCCTGGACCATGAATGAGCAGTTCTTC. Translating gives CASSHSWTMNEQFF.

V is TRBV5-4 and J is TRBJ2-1; D gene uncertain. CDR3 size: 15 residues. Trimming removed 4 bases at V and 0 bases at J, with 11 bases between. Germline V gene data show CDR1 as SGHNT and CDR2 as YYREEE (reference sequence). CDR3: CASSPSLRSYNEQFF. CDR3 sequence (DNA): TGTGCCAGCAGCCCCTCGCTCCGCTCCTACAATGAGCAGTTCTTC. Using reference TRBV5-4 and TRBJ2-1 for the parts outside the CDR3, the full variable domain is ETGVTQSPTHLIKTRGQQVTLRCSSQSGHNTVSWYQQALGQGPQFIFQYYREEENGRGNFPPRFSGLQFPNYSSELNVNALELDDSALYLCASSPSLRSYNEQFFGPGTRLTVL.

The chain uses TRBV5-1 and TRBJ2-5; tentative D call: TRBD1 (5 bases). CDR1 and CDR2 (germline): SGHRS, YFSETQ. The CDR3 is 14 residues long. With 0 bases removed from V and 2 bases from J, the gap between germline ends came to 8 bases. CDR3 region: CASSLVSGQETQYF. The CDR3 DNA follows: TGCGCCAGCAGCTTGGTATCAGGGCAAGAGACCCAGTACTTC.

V and J are TRBV5-1 and TRBJ2-7; 9 bases line up with TRBD2. CDR3 length equals 14 residues. Germline values: CDR1 SGHRS, CDR2 YFSETQ. V shed 4 bases and J 0 bases; nucleotides not matched to a gene: 2. CDR3 region: CASSQTSGSYEQYF. CDR3 bases: TGCGCCAGCAGCCAGACTAGCGGCTCCTACGAGCAGTACTTC.

This clone was detected a few times. The J gene is TRBJ2-1, the V gene TRBV25-1; D remains unclear. This CDR3 comprises 14 residues. Trimming left V 6 bases short and J 1 base short, with 10 bases between. Germline V lookup: CDR1 MGHDK, CDR2 SYGVNS. The CDR3 protein is CASRSVSSYNEQFF. Here the CDR3 DNA reads TGTGCCAGCAGGTCGGTCAGTTCCTACAATGAGCAGTTCTTC.

This chain joins TRBV27 and TRBJ2-3; a possible D gene is TRBD2 (7 bases). CDR3 length: 15 residues. CDR1 is MNHEY, CDR2 SMNVEV, per germline (reference sequence). Trimming removed 3 bases from V and 5 bases from J, with 15 bases in between. In DNA form, the CDR3 reads TGTGCCAGCAGTTTCGAGGGAGGGGGGGGAGATACGCAGTATTTT. Translation gives CASSFEGGGGDTQYF.

CDR3 coding DNA: TGTGCCAGCGGCCCAGATGGGGTGGAGACCTACGAGCAGTACTTC. Translation: CASGPDGVETYEQYF. The rearrangement uses TRBV27 and TRBJ2-7, with D uncertain. V gave up 8 bases and J gave up 2 bases, with 19 bases separating them. Germline CDR1 is MNHEY and CDR2 is SMNVEV (reference sequence). The CDR3 consists of 15 residues.

This clone has only one observation. The chain's CDR3 is CASRRSGNPYNEQFF. DNA of the CDR3: TGTGCCAGCAGACGAAGCGGGAATCCCTACAATGAGCAGTTCTTC. The chain joins TRBV6-5 to TRBJ2-1; 7 bases fit TRBD2. V trimming: 6 bases; J trimming: 2 bases; junction bases outside the gene matches: 7. Germline loops: CDR1 MNHEY, CDR2 SVGAGI. The CDR3 spans 15 residues.

The chain has TRBV5-1 and TRBJ1-6; 8 bases fit TRBD1. The CDR3 has 14 amino acids. With V trimmed by 4 bases and J by 10 bases, 7 bases remained unmatched. Germline V gene lookup returns CDR1 SGHRS and CDR2 YFSETQ. The CDR3 bases are TGCGCCAGCAGCCGGGGGACAGGAGGATCACCCCTCCACTTT. Translation: CASSRGTGGSPLHF.

The chain combines TRBV10-3 with TRBJ1-1; D remains ambiguous. Trimming cost V 10 bases and J 4 bases, with 13 bases left between them. The CDR3 covers 12 residues. Germline-derived CDR1 and CDR2 are ENHRY and SYGVKD. The CDR3 here is CATGSMGTEAFF. DNA for the CDR3: TGTGCCACCGGGTCCATGGGCACTGAAGCTTTCTTT.

This clone was detected only a few times. J is TRBJ2-2 and V is TRBV7-2; 10 bases match TRBD1. This CDR3 is built from 15 residues. Germline CDR1 is SGHTA and CDR2 is FQGNSA. J gave up 6 bases and V 6 bases, and 7 bases lay outside the gene matches. The CDR3 region has the DNA TGTGCCAGCAGGATGACAGGGGGCCCCCCCGGGGAGCTGTTTTTT. It codes for CASRMTGGPPGELFF.

The chain uses TRBV5-1 and TRBJ2-5; 14 bases agree with TRBD2. The junction had 5 bases not matched to a gene; V was cut back by 3 bases and J by 7 bases. The CDR3 runs to 15 residues. From germline, CDR1 is SGHRS and CDR2 YFSETQ. Here the CDR3 reads CASSSPGLAGATQYF. The CDR3 DNA sequence: TGCGCCAGCAGCTCCCCGGGACTAGCGGGAGCGACCCAGTACTTC.

Written as DNA, the CDR3 is TGTGCCAGTTCCACTACCCCCCTAACAGGGGTGGACTATGGCTACACCTTC. This gives the protein CASSTTPLTGVDYGYTF. The chain carries TRBV25-1 and TRBJ1-2; TRBD1 agrees at 7 bases. J lost 3 bases, V lost 9 bases, and 19 bases had no gene match. This CDR3 has 17 amino acids. Looked up from germline, CDR1 is MGHDK and CDR2 is SYGVNS.

The gene calls are TRBV19 and TRBJ2-5; D ambiguous. The germline V gene has CDR1 LNHDA and CDR2 SQIVND (reference sequence). The CDR3 extends over 14 amino acids. Trimming stripped 3 bases from V and 2 bases from J, with 10 bases between. The CDR3 is CASSMVAQQETQYF. CDR3 bases: TGTGCCAGTAGTATGGTGGCACAACAAGAGACCCAGTACTTC. Full variable domain (rest looked up from reference TRBV19 and TRBJ2-5): DGGITQSPKYLFRKEGQNVTLSCEQNLNHDAMYWYRQDPGQGLRLIYYSQIVNDFQKGDIAEGYSVSREKKESFPLTVTSAQKNPTAFYLCASSMVAQQETQYFGPGTRLLVL.

The chain links TRBV4-2 to TRBJ1-5; D is ambiguous. CDR1 is LGHNA, CDR2 YNFKEQ, per germline. The V end lost 1 base, the J end lost 3 bases, and 13 bases lay between the germline ends. The CDR3 is 16 residues long. DNA of the CDR3: TGTGCCAGCAGCCAAGTCCCCGGGAATCCCAATCAGCCCCAGCATTTT. Protein: CASSQVPGNPNQPQHF.

This sequence joins TRBV7-2 and TRBJ2-5; TRBD1 might be the D (5 bases). The CDR3 is made up of 16 amino acids. Germline V gene sequence: CDR1 SGHTA, CDR2 FQGNSA. Trimming left V 0 bases short and J 4 bases short, with 15 bases between. The CDR3 region is CASSLAQRDRLETQYF. Here the CDR3 DNA reads TGTGCCAGCAGCTTAGCGCAAAGAGACAGATTAGAGACCCAGTACTTC.